This entry lists 27 T cell receptor beta chains sequenced from one sample in a study of beta chain features in type 1 diabetes. The isolated RNA, all of it, was reverse transcribed, so expressed TCRB transcripts were what got sequenced. Assay: immunoSEQ multiplex PCR; the TCRdb copy retains only in-frame clones and omits some. This table holds some 360,000 clones, about 18% found once. Sequenced material: naive CD4+ T cells from blood. All receptors derive from a woman aged 18-29 years in good health.

The chain recombines TRBV15 with TRBJ2-5; 7 nucleotides line up with TRBD1. The CDR3 sequence is 12 residues long. Germline V CDR1 and CDR2: LNHNV, YYDKDF (reference sequence). Trimming cost V 8 bases and J 4 bases; bases outside gene matches: 4. The CDR3 DNA reads as TGTGCCACCCGACAGGGCCGAGAGACCCAGTACTTC. Translated: CATRQGRETQYF. Complete variable domain (other parts from reference TRBV15 and TRBJ2-5): DAMVIQNPRYQVTQFGKPVTLSCSQTLNHNVMYWYQQKSSQAPKLLFHYYDKDFNNEADTPDNFQSRRPNTSFCFLDIRSPGLGDTAMYLCATRQGRETQYFGPGTRLLVL.

This clone was counted between two and nine times. The chain joins TRBV7-2 to TRBJ2-7, with 7 bases identical to TRBD1. The germline V gene has CDR1 SGHTA and CDR2 FQGNSA. After removal of 1 base from V and 0 bases from J, the junction contained 3 bases not matched to a gene. CDR3 length: 15 amino acids. The CDR3 DNA reads TGTGCCAGCAGCTTAGAAGGGGGCTACTCCTACGAGCAGTACTTC. This sequence encodes CASSLEGGYSYEQYF.

The chain carries TRBV4-3 and TRBJ1-2; D unresolved. The CDR3 length is 14 residues. The germline V and J ends were trimmed by 5 bases and 0 bases, with 10 bases remaining between them. Germline V gene lookup returns CDR1 LGHNA and CDR2 YSLEER. In DNA, the CDR3 is TGCGCCAGCAGCTTAGCGGGGACTAACTATGGCTACACCTTC. It translates to CASSLAGTNYGYTF.

This sequence joins TRBV6-1 and TRBJ2-4, with TRBD2 identical over 13 bases. Trimming took 4 bases from V and 9 from J; bases not matched to a gene: 9. Germline CDR1 is MNHNS and CDR2 is SASEGT. The CDR3 runs 16 residues. The CDR3 DNA reads as TGTGCCAGCAGTGCTGCCCCCAGACTAGCGGGAGGCATTCAGTACTTC. Translating it yields CASSAAPRLAGGIQYF.

This clone was seen more than once but under ten times. The V and J genes are TRBV9 and TRBJ2-5; D may be TRBD2 (5 bases). CDR1 is SGDLS, CDR2 YYNGEE, per germline. Between the trimmed V and J ends, which lost 4 bases and 4 bases, there was a span of 14 bases. This CDR3 comprises 14 residues. The CDR3 DNA sequence: TGTGCCAGCAGCACCAGCGGCCGGCGAGAGACCCAGTACTTC. This codes for CASSTSGRRETQYF.

The chain couples TRBV5-4 to TRBJ2-1, with 10 bases identical to TRBD1. This CDR3 comprises 16 residues. Trimming removed 3 bases from V and 5 bases from J; junction bases left unmatched: 8. The V gene's germline CDR1 is SGHNT and CDR2 YYREEE (reference sequence). The chain's CDR3 is CASSSSGTGANNEQFF. CDR3 nucleotides: TGTGCCAGCAGCTCGTCCGGGACAGGGGCTAACAATGAGCAGTTCTTC.

This clone occurred a few times. Here the CDR3 DNA reads TGTGCCAGCAGTAGGACTAGCGGGGGACAAGAGACCCAGTACTTC. Translating gives CASSRTSGGQETQYF. The rearrangement joins TRBV2 to TRBJ2-5; 13 bases are shared with TRBD2. In germline, CDR1 is SNHLY, CDR2 FYNNEI. V was pared by 5 bases and J by 2 bases, with 2 bases of the junction left unmatched. This CDR3 has 15 amino acids.

The rearrangement uses TRBV5-6 and TRBJ2-5; 7 bases match TRBD2. Germline V gene lookup returns CDR1 SGHDT and CDR2 YYEEEE. V dropped 3 bases and J dropped 8; count of bases not matched to a gene: 7. The CDR3 spans 13 residues. The CDR3 DNA follows: TGTGCCAGCAGCTCCATCACGGGAGGCACCCAGTACTTC. Translation: CASSSITGGTQYF.

V is TRBV5-1 and J is TRBJ2-7, with 9 bases identical to TRBD1. Germline V lookup: CDR1 SGHRS, CDR2 YFSETQ. This CDR3 contains 14 residues. The ends lost 1 base at V and 5 bases at J; junction bases unmatched: 4. CDR3 residues: CASSLRTGANEQYF. CDR3 coding DNA: TGCGCCAGCAGCTTGAGGACAGGGGCGAACGAGCAGTACTTC.

The rearrangement links TRBV7-9 to TRBJ2-3, with 7 positions matching TRBD2. The germline V gene encodes CDR1 SEHNR and CDR2 FQNEAQ (reference sequence). The V segment lost 3 bases and the J segment 0 bases; nucleotides outside the gene matches: 6. This CDR3 has 16 residues. CDR3 residues: CASSFSSGASTDTQYF. The CDR3 DNA follows: TGTGCCAGCAGCTTTTCTAGCGGTGCTAGCACAGATACGCAGTATTTT. The complete variable domain, with remaining parts taken from reference TRBV7-9 and TRBJ2-3, reads DTGVSQNPRHKITKRGQNVTFRCDPISEHNRLYWYRQTLGQGPEFLTYFQNEAQLEKSRLLSDRFSAERPKGSFSTLEIQRTEQGDSAMYLCASSFSSGASTDTQYFGPGTRLTVL.

The V and J genes are TRBV5-1 and TRBJ2-2; a possible D gene is TRBD2 (6 bases). There are 15 residues in the CDR3. Germline V CDR1 and CDR2: SGHRS, YFSETQ. V was shortened by 4 bases and J by 4 bases, with 14 bases between the two germline ends. The CDR3 DNA follows: TGCGCCAGCAGCAGAGTTCTAGCGTCCACCGGGGAGCTGTTTTTT. Its protein product is CASSRVLASTGELFF.

This clone came up a few times. The rearrangement links TRBV11-3 to TRBJ2-2; D may be TRBD2 (6 bases). Germline V gene lookup returns CDR1 SGHNT and CDR2 YENEEA. V was clipped by 5 bases and J by 7 bases, with 14 bases between them. The CDR3 loop spans 14 amino acids. The DNA of the CDR3 is TGTGCCAGCAGCCCGCTAGCGCGGATCGGGGAGCTGTTTTTT. Protein: CASSPLARIGELFF.

The J gene is TRBJ1-1, the V gene TRBV30; tentative D call: TRBD1 (5 bases). The germline V gene has CDR1 GTSNPN and CDR2 SVGIG (reference sequence). Trimming cost V 4 bases and J 5 bases, with 14 bases left between them. This CDR3 region has 13 residues. CDR3 residues: CAWTRTTDTEAFF. The CDR3 DNA reads TGTGCCTGGACCCGCACGACAGATACTGAAGCTTTCTTT.

This chain joins TRBV18 and TRBJ1-2; the match to TRBD1 covers 9 bases. J lost 2 bases, V lost 6 bases, and 10 bases had no gene match. The germline V gene encodes CDR1 KGHSH and CDR2 LQKENI. This CDR3 has 16 residues. CDR3 sequence (DNA): TGTGCCAGCTCCTATTTCAGGGACAGGGTCAACTATGGCTACACCTTC. As protein: CASSYFRDRVNYGYTF.

The CDR3 region has the DNA TGTGCCAGCTCCCAGGGGCGGATCTACGAGCAGTACTTC. Amino acid sequence: CASSQGRIYEQYF. The chain carries TRBV18 and TRBJ2-7; D possibly corresponds to TRBD1 (6 bases). CDR3 length: 13 residues. The germline V and J ends were trimmed by 6 bases and 3 bases, with 12 bases remaining between them. CDR1 is KGHSH, CDR2 LQKENI, per germline. The entire variable domain, with the rest obtained from reference TRBV18 and TRBJ2-7, is as follows: NAGVMQNPRHLVRRRGQEARLRCSPMKGHSHVYWYRQLPEEGLKFMVYLQKENIIDESGMPKERFSAEFPKEGPSILRIQQVVRGDSAAYFCASSQGRIYEQYFGPGTRLTVT.

This clone was detected only a few times. This CDR3 is also generated by other DNA sequences in the sample. The chain links TRBV5-1 to TRBJ2-1; 10 nucleotides align to TRBD2. The CDR3 extends over 15 amino acids. The germline gives CDR1 SGHRS, CDR2 YFSETQ. The V segment lost 0 bases and the J segment 7 bases; nucleotides outside the gene matches: 4. The CDR3 region has the DNA TGCGCCAGCAGCTTGGTGTCTAGCGGGAGAAATGAGCAGTTCTTC. Translated: CASSLVSSGRNEQFF.

This clone has a handful of counts. This chain uses TRBV27 with TRBJ2-7, with 7 bases lining up with TRBD2. Per the germline V gene, CDR1 is MNHEY and CDR2 is SMNVEV (reference sequence). V gave up 4 bases and J gave up 2 bases; unmatched junction bases: 2. The CDR3 runs to 13 residues. The CDR3 protein is CASSSGGPYEQYF. CDR3 coding DNA: TGTGCCAGCAGTTCGGGGGGTCCCTACGAGCAGTACTTC.

This clone came up a few times. The chain recombines TRBV30 with TRBJ1-5; D ambiguous. Germline V gene sequence: CDR1 GTSNPN, CDR2 SVGIG (reference sequence). The length of the CDR3 is 14 residues. Trimming stripped 1 base from V and 0 bases from J, with 7 bases between. The DNA for the CDR3 is TGTGCCTGGAGTGAGAACAGTAGCAATCAGCCCCAGCATTTT. Translated, it gives CAWSENSSNQPQHF.

The chain recombines TRBV4-2 with TRBJ2-5, with 8 bases identical to TRBD2. CDR3 length: 16 residues. Germline trimming cut 1 base from V and 1 base from J; bases unmatched to any gene: 5. CDR1 is LGHNA and CDR2 is YNFKEQ in the germline V gene. The CDR3 sequence: CASSQGGAGGQETQYF. The CDR3 nucleotides read TGTGCCAGCAGCCAAGGGGGTGCGGGGGGCCAAGAGACCCAGTACTTC.

The CDR3, as DNA: TGTGCCAGCAGCTTAGAATTCAGCCAAGAGACCCAGTACTTC. Translating it yields CASSLEFSQETQYF. The rearrangement joins TRBV7-2 to TRBJ2-5; D uncertain. The CDR3 consists of 14 residues. Germline CDR1 is SGHTA and CDR2 is FQGNSA. Trimming shortened V by 1 base and J by 1 base, and 7 bases separated the two germline ends. The full variable domain, with the rest looked up from reference TRBV7-2 and TRBJ2-5, is GAGVSQSPSNKVTEKGKDVELRCDPISGHTALYWYRQSLGQGLEFLIYFQGNSAPDKSGLPSDRFSAERTGGSVSTLTIQRTQQEDSAVYLCASSLEFSQETQYFGPGTRLLVL.

Note on this clone: Other DNA sequences in the sample encode the same CDR3. Here the CDR3 reads CASSLGLYNEQFF. DNA of the CDR3: TGTGCCAGCAGCTTAGGACTATACAATGAGCAGTTCTTC. V usage is TRBV7-9 and J usage is TRBJ2-1; D is possibly TRBD2 (5 bases). CDR1 and CDR2 (germline): SEHNR, FQNEAQ (reference sequence). The CDR3 consists of 13 residues. Trimming left V 1 base short and J 4 bases short, with 5 bases between.

The rearrangement joins TRBV11-2 to TRBJ1-1; weak D call: TRBD1 (5 bases). Trimming shortened V by 6 bases and J by 5 bases, and 13 bases separated the two germline ends. Germline V gives CDR1 SGHAT, CDR2 FQNNGV. The CDR3 extends over 13 amino acids. This CDR3 reads CASRGTGGTEAFF. Written as DNA, the CDR3 is TGTGCCAGCAGGGGGACCGGGGGAACTGAAGCTTTCTTT. Drawing the rest from reference TRBV11-2 and TRBJ1-1, the complete variable domain is EAGVAQSPRYKIIEKRQSVAFWCNPISGHATLYWYQQILGQGPKLLIQFQNNGVVDDSQLPKDRFSAERLKGVDSTLKIQPAKLEDSAVYLCASRGTGGTEAFFGQGTRLTVV.

The chain joins TRBV6-4 to TRBJ1-1, with D perhaps TRBD1 (6 bases). The CDR3 runs 13 residues. Trimming stripped 3 bases from V and 4 bases from J, with 9 bases between. The germline CDR1 and CDR2 sequences are MRHNA and SNTAGT. The CDR3, as DNA: TGTGCCAGCAGTGAGAACAGGGTCACTGAAGCTTTCTTT. Protein: CASSENRVTEAFF.

The chain combines TRBV9 with TRBJ2-5, with 14 nucleotides matching TRBD2. The CDR3 covers 16 residues. With V trimmed by 3 bases and J by 3 bases, 4 bases remained unmatched. CDR1 and CDR2 (germline): SGDLS, YYNGEE. Written as DNA, the CDR3 is TGTGCCAGCAGCGAGGGACTAGCGGGGGTGGAAGAGACCCAGTACTTC. Amino acids: CASSEGLAGVEETQYF.

The gene calls are TRBV4-1 and TRBJ2-1; 8 positions agree with TRBD2. Unmatched junction bases numbered 10, after V lost 8 bases and J lost 10 bases. Germline V gene sequence: CDR1 MGHRA, CDR2 YSYEKL. The CDR3 length is 13 residues. The CDR3 loop reads CASRSRGGTEQFF. CDR3 DNA: TGCGCCAGCCGCTCCCGGGGGGGGACGGAGCAGTTCTTC.

This clone was picked up a small number of times. The chain combines TRBV29-1 with TRBJ1-1; a weak D match, TRBD1 (5 bases). This CDR3 has 11 residues. CDR1 and CDR2 from the germline V gene are SQVTM and ANQGSEA. CDR3 region: CRPSGGAEAFF. CDR3 coding DNA: TGCAGGCCTTCGGGGGGGGCTGAAGCTTTCTTT.

This clone has a handful of counts. This chain uses TRBV29-1 with TRBJ2-7; 10 nucleotides align to TRBD1. The CDR3 loop spans 14 amino acids. J was trimmed by 3 bases and V by 4 bases; bases with no gene match: 6. Germline loops: CDR1 SQVTM, CDR2 ANQGSEA. This CDR3 reads CSVVRTGGGYEQYF. In DNA, the CDR3 is TGCAGCGTTGTAAGGACAGGGGGAGGCTACGAGCAGTACTTC.